This section outlines one TCR beta chain sequence together with its context. This entry belongs to a study of control samples from healthy donors and cancer patients. Using immunoSEQ multiplex PCR, the repertoire was profiled, and TCRdb retains in-frame clones only, with some absent. There are 65,000 to 85,000 clones in the sample; about 89% occur only once, and under 3% lies in the top ten. CDR1 KGHSH and CDR2 LQKENI come from the germline V gene. V was clipped by 0 bases and J by 6 bases, with 2 bases between them. The CDR3 loop spans 12 amino acids. This sequence originates from a woman in her fifties or sixties with head and neck cancer. J is TRBJ2-2 and V is TRBV18; no clear D. The source material was PBMCs. CDR3: CASSPPAGELFF. In DNA form, the CDR3 reads TGTGCCAGCTCACCACCGGCCGGGGAGCTGTTTTTT.